This T cell receptor (beta chain) was identified in a study of T cell responses to AZD1222 COVID-19 vaccine. About the study: Some second doses came at about 4 weeks and others at about 12 weeks; these were pooled. General study findings and limits: The donors showed a predominance of white British ancestry and of females, with possible underestimation of clonal diversity.

This CDR3 has 14 residues. Germline CDR1 and CDR2: SQVTM and ANQGSEA. Trimming shortened V by 0 bases and J by 0 bases, and 7 bases separated the two germline ends. Note on this clone: Its matching antigen is unknown.

Some clones are missing from TCRdb's copy, which holds only in-frame ones; the method was immunoSEQ multiplex PCR. This table has roughly 160,000 clones, more than 70% appearing once. V and J are TRBV29-1 and TRBJ2-3, with D perhaps TRBD2 (5 bases). Sequences were derived from peripheral blood, sampled on day 0 of AZD1222 vaccination. The sequence was collected from an adult in good health. The CDR3 spells CSVEEGASTDTQYF. For the CDR3, the DNA is TGCAGCGTTGAAGAGGGAGCCAGCACAGATACGCAGTATTTT.